The clone carrying this T cell receptor beta chain was recorded a few times. CDR3 length: 14 residues. Trimming took 4 bases from V and 4 from J, leaving 12 bases between them. CDR1 is SGHNT, CDR2 YYREEE, per germline (reference sequence). This sample stems from a study of blood T cell repertoires in COVID-19. Method: immunoSEQ multiplex PCR; TCRdb's copy keeps in-frame clones and lacks some. The sample has approximately 44,000 clones, roughly three quarters seen once. This sequence joins TRBV5-4 and TRBJ1-5; D possibly corresponds to TRBD1 (6 bases). The sequence derives from a woman older than 75 with acute or convalescent COVID-19. The sample consisted of peripheral blood. CDR3 DNA sequence: TGTGCCAGCAGCCTACAGGGTTCTAATCAGCCCCAGCATTTT. It is translated as CASSLQGSNQPQHF.